What follows are 3 T cell receptor beta chains derived from one specimen sequenced in a study of blood T cell repertoires in COVID-19. Here immunoSEQ multiplex PCR was the method, and the copy in TCRdb shows in-frame clones only, minus some. The sample lists about 110,000 clones, approximately 84% occurring once. Sequencing used peripheral blood. The receptors shown here come from a woman in her fifties or sixties with acute or convalescent COVID-19.

In its sample, this clone was seen a few times. The CDR3 bases are TGTGCCAGCAGCTTGCCGGGGGGCCTACTGAGCAATGAGCAGTTCTTC. Its protein product is CASSLPGGLLSNEQFF. This sequence joins TRBV7-9 and TRBJ2-1; a possible D gene is TRBD2 (7 bases). CDR1 is SEHNR, CDR2 FQNEAQ, per germline (reference sequence). Trimming left V 3 bases short and J 6 bases short, with 18 bases between. The length of the CDR3 is 16 residues.

This chain uses TRBV19 with TRBJ2-3; no reliable D call. The CDR3 runs 13 residues. V shed 6 bases and J shed 1 base, with 8 bases lying between them. Germline V gene lookup returns CDR1 LNHDA and CDR2 SQIVND (reference sequence). For the CDR3, the DNA is TGTGCCAGTAGCCCCCAGGGCACAGATACGCAGTATTTT. It codes for CASSPQGTDTQYF. Full variable domain (missing parts from reference TRBV19 and TRBJ2-3): DGGITQSPKYLFRKEGQNVTLSCEQNLNHDAMYWYRQDPGQGLRLIYYSQIVNDFQKGDIAEGYSVSREKKESFPLTVTSAQKNPTAFYLCASSPQGTDTQYFGPGTRLTVL.

The chain combines TRBV7-2 with TRBJ1-6, with a weak D call TRBD1 (5 bases). The germline V gene encodes CDR1 SGHTA and CDR2 FQGNSA. Trimming removed 6 bases from V and 1 base from J, with 7 bases in between. The CDR3 runs 14 residues. For the CDR3, the DNA is TGTGCCAGCAGGCAGGGTTCCTATAATTCACCCCTCCACTTT. It yields the protein CASRQGSYNSPLHF. Full variable domain (rest looked up from reference TRBV7-2 and TRBJ1-6): GAGVSQSPSNKVTEKGKDVELRCDPISGHTALYWYRQSLGQGLEFLIYFQGNSAPDKSGLPSDRFSAERTGGSVSTLTIQRTQQEDSAVYLCASRQGSYNSPLHFGNGTRLTVT.